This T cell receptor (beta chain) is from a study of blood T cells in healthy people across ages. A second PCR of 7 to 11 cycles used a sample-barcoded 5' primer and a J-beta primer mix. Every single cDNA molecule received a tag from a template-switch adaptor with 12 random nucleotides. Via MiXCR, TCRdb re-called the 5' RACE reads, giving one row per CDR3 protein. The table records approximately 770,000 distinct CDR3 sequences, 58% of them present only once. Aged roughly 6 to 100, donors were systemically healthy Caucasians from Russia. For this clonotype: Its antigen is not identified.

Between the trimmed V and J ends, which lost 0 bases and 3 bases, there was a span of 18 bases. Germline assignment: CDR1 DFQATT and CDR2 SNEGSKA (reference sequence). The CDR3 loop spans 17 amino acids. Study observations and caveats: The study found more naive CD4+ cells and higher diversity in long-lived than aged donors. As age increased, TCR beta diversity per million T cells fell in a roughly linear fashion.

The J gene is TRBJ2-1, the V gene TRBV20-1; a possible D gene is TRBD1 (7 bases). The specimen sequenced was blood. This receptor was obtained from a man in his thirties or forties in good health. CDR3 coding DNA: TGCAGTGCTAGAGATGTTAATCGACAGGGAGGCTACAATGAGCAGTTCTTC. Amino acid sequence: CSARDVNRQGGYNEQFF.